These T cell receptor beta chains were read from a single sample in a study of OX40 agonist ivuxolimab in advanced cancers. Some clones are missing from TCRdb's copy, which holds only in-frame ones; the method was immunoSEQ multiplex PCR. The table records roughly 150,000 clones, roughly 94% of them present only once. Sequencing was performed on CD4+ or CD8+ T cells sorted from blood, taken in a trial of the OX40 agonist ivuxolimab. These receptors all come from an adult with an advanced solid tumor such as melanoma, head and neck, liver or kidney cancer. Both conserved end residues are part of each CDR3. Fields, in order: clone size, V gene, J gene, D gene, CDR3 DNA, CDR3 protein. D genes are given only for firm matches. A clone size is listed for some rows: how often the clone was seen (once, few, many), or a class if it is expanded.

size: NA; V: TRBV27; J: TRBJ2-5; D: NA; DNA: TGTGCCAGCAGTCTAGGATCGGACAGACCTCAAGAGACCCAGTACTTC; CDR3: CASSLGSDRPQETQYF
size: NA; V: TRBV7-3; J: TRBJ2-1; D: TRBD2; DNA: TGTGCCAGCAGCTTAGCGGCGGGAGCGGCGCGGGAGCAGTTCTTC; CDR3: CASSLAAGAAREQFF
size: NA; V: TRBV6-5; J: TRBJ2-7; D: TRBD2; DNA: TGTGCCAGCAGTCGATTAGCGGGAGCTTTCTACGAGCAGTACTTC; CDR3: CASSRLAGAFYEQYF
size: NA; V: TRBV28; J: TRBJ1-1; D: NA; DNA: TGTGCCAGCAGTTTGTGGGGGAACACTGAAGCTTTCTTT; CDR3: CASSLWGNTEAFF
size: once; V: TRBV7-8; J: TRBJ1-2; D: NA; DNA: TGTGCCAGCAGCTTAGGGGTGGATGGCTACACCTTC; CDR3: CASSLGVDGYTF
size: NA; V: TRBV7-2; J: TRBJ2-5; D: TRBD1; DNA: TGTGCCAGCAGTCCCCATGGACAGGCCCAAGAGACCCAGTACTTC; CDR3: CASSPHGQAQETQYF
size: few; V: TRBV2; J: TRBJ2-7; D: TRBD2; DNA: TGTGCCAGCAATGCGCGGGGGGCTCTCGAGCAGTACTTC; CDR3: CASNARGALEQYF
size: NA; V: TRBV30; J: TRBJ2-7; D: TRBD2; DNA: TGTGCCCACGCCGGGACTAGCGGGCGTCTCGGGCAGTACTTC; CDR3: CAHAGTSGRLGQYF
size: NA; V: TRBV28; J: TRBJ1-3; D: NA; DNA: TGTGCCAGCAGTTTAGGCGGGGGTGGTGGAAACACCATATATTTT; CDR3: CASSLGGGGGNTIYF
size: NA; V: TRBV6-1; J: TRBJ1-2; D: NA; DNA: TGTGCCAGCAGTTCCCTGGCTGGCTACACCTTC; CDR3: CASSSLAGYTF
size: NA; V: TRBV5-6; J: TRBJ1-3; D: NA; DNA: TGTGCCAGCAGTCTAAACAGGGCGAAGGGAACTGGAAACACCATATATTTT; CDR3: CASSLNRAKGTGNTIYF
size: NA; V: TRBV5-6; J: TRBJ1-1; D: NA; DNA: TGTGCCAGCAGCTTGTATCGGGGGTTTCGCACTGAAGCTTTCTTT; CDR3: CASSLYRGFRTEAFF
size: NA; V: TRBV28; J: TRBJ1-5; D: NA; DNA: TGTGCCAGCAGTCCTCACGGGGGCAATCAGCCCCAGCATTTT; CDR3: CASSPHGGNQPQHF
size: NA; V: TRBV6-6; J: TRBJ1-1; D: NA; DNA: TGTGCCAGCAGTTACCACCGGACGCCCACTGAAGCTTTCTTT; CDR3: CASSYHRTPTEAFF
size: NA; V: TRBV10-3; J: TRBJ1-5; D: TRBD1; DNA: TGTGCCATCAGTAGAGGAGGGACAGGGGGCTACAATCAGCCCCAGCATTTT; CDR3: CAISRGGTGGYNQPQHF
size: NA; V: TRBV5-4; J: TRBJ2-5; D: TRBD1; DNA: TGTGCCAGCAGCTCGAAACAGGGGGCCTGGGAGACCCAGTACTTC; CDR3: CASSSKQGAWETQYF
size: NA; V: TRBV5-1; J: TRBJ1-4; D: NA; DNA: TGCGCCAGCACCCTCGGGAGTCTCCGAGGTGAAAAACTGTTTTTT; CDR3: CASTLGSLRGEKLFF
size: NA; V: TRBV4-1; J: TRBJ2-7; D: TRBD2; DNA: TGCGCCAGCAGCCTGGTAGCGGGGTTCTACGAGCAGTACTTC; CDR3: CASSLVAGFYEQYF
size: NA; V: TRBV7-2; J: TRBJ2-3; D: TRBD2; DNA: TGTGCCAGCAGCCCTCCGGGACTAGCGACAGATACGCAGTATTTT; CDR3: CASSPPGLATDTQYF
size: NA; V: TRBV30; J: TRBJ1-5; D: NA; DNA: TGTGCCTGGAGTGTACCGGGGAATCAGCCCCAGCATTTT; CDR3: CAWSVPGNQPQHF
size: NA; V: TRBV6-5; J: TRBJ2-1; D: NA; DNA: TGTGCCAGCAGTTCGACGGGGAATGAGCAGTTCTTC; CDR3: CASSSTGNEQFF
size: NA; V: TRBV10-3; J: TRBJ2-7; D: NA; DNA: TGTGCCATCAGCGGGGTCAGGCAGGGGCTGGGCGAGCAGTACTTC; CDR3: CAISGVRQGLGEQYF
size: NA; V: TRBV9; J: TRBJ2-7; D: NA; DNA: TGTGCCAGCAGGCCCCAGGAAAGCTCCTACGAGCAGTACTTC; CDR3: CASRPQESSYEQYF
size: once; V: TRBV5-4; J: TRBJ2-3; D: TRBD2; DNA: TGTGCCAGCAGCCCTACTAGCGGATACACAGATACGCAGTATTTT; CDR3: CASSPTSGYTDTQYF
size: NA; V: TRBV7-2; J: TRBJ2-7; D: TRBD1; DNA: TGTGCCAGCAGCCAGGGACAGCGGCAGTACGAGCAGTACTTC; CDR3: CASSQGQRQYEQYF
size: once; V: TRBV5-6; J: TRBJ2-5; D: NA; DNA: TGTGCCAGCAGCCCCGTAGAGGGACGTAAGGGGACCCAGTACTTC; CDR3: CASSPVEGRKGTQYF
size: NA; V: TRBV7-9; J: TRBJ2-1; D: NA; DNA: TGTGCCAGCAGCAAAACTAACTACAATGAGCAGTTCTTC; CDR3: CASSKTNYNEQFF
size: NA; V: TRBV4-2; J: TRBJ2-5; D: NA; DNA: TGTGCCAGCAGCCAAGAGGGGGTGTTGGAGACCCAGTACTTC; CDR3: CASSQEGVLETQYF
size: NA; V: TRBV6-5; J: TRBJ2-1; D: NA; DNA: TGTGCCAGCAGTTACGACAGGGGTACAGCGGGAGGAGAGCAGTTCTTC; CDR3: CASSYDRGTAGGEQFF
size: NA; V: TRBV7-2; J: TRBJ2-5; D: NA; DNA: TGTGCCAGCAGCTTATACCCAAGACAAGAGACCCAGTACTTC; CDR3: CASSLYPRQETQYF
size: once; V: TRBV27; J: TRBJ2-1; D: TRBD2; DNA: TGTGCCAGCAGTTTTGGTCTGGCGGGAGGCCGGAATGAGCAGTTCTTC; CDR3: CASSFGLAGGRNEQFF
size: NA; V: TRBV7-2; J: TRBJ1-1; D: TRBD1; DNA: TGTGCCAGCAGCTTAGATATTTACAGGGGCACTGAAGCTTTCTTT; CDR3: CASSLDIYRGTEAFF
size: NA; V: TRBV27; J: TRBJ2-7; D: NA; DNA: TGTGCCAGCAAGGTTGGGGTAGGAGGTGACGAGCAGTACTTC; CDR3: CASKVGVGGDEQYF
size: NA; V: TRBV28; J: TRBJ2-5; D: TRBD1; DNA: TGTGCCGCCCAGGGGGCGAGGGAGACCCAGTACTTC; CDR3: CAAQGARETQYF
size: once; V: TRBV9; J: TRBJ1-3; D: NA; DNA: TGTGCCAGCAGCCTTGATCTGAGCATGGGAAACACCATATATTTT; CDR3: CASSLDLSMGNTIYF
size: NA; V: TRBV5-1; J: TRBJ1-2; D: TRBD1; DNA: TGCGCCAGCGGGCGATTACAGGGGAAGGATGGCTACACCTTC; CDR3: CASGRLQGKDGYTF
size: NA; V: TRBV30; J: TRBJ1-4; D: NA; DNA: TGTGCCTGGACCCTTGGGGGGGTTAATGAAAAACTGTTTTTT; CDR3: CAWTLGGVNEKLFF
size: once; V: TRBV2; J: TRBJ2-5; D: TRBD1; DNA: TGTGCCAGCAGCGGGACAGTAGTTGTGACCCAGTACTTC; CDR3: CASSGTVVVTQYF
size: NA; V: TRBV9; J: TRBJ2-5; D: NA; DNA: TGTGCCAGCAGCCCCCTAGGGGGGAGTGGCGTGGCCCAGTACTTC; CDR3: CASSPLGGSGVAQYF
size: NA; V: TRBV7-9; J: TRBJ2-7; D: NA; DNA: TGTGCCAGCAGCTCGACTATTACGGTGCAGTACTTC; CDR3: CASSSTITVQYF
size: NA; V: TRBV7-3; J: TRBJ2-1; D: NA; DNA: TGTGCCAGCAGCTTAGGCCCTCGGGACAAGCAGTTCTTC; CDR3: CASSLGPRDKQFF
size: NA; V: TRBV19; J: TRBJ1-1; D: NA; DNA: TGTGCCAGCGCCGCGGGCAGGAACACTGAAGCTTTCTTT; CDR3: CASAAGRNTEAFF
size: NA; V: TRBV6-5; J: TRBJ2-7; D: NA; DNA: TGTGCCAGCAGTTACGACAGGCTCTACGAGCAGTACTTC; CDR3: CASSYDRLYEQYF
size: NA; V: TRBV4-3; J: TRBJ1-5; D: TRBD1; DNA: TGCGCCAGCAGCCCAACCGCAGGGGGGGACATCCTCAATCAGCCCCAGCATTTT; CDR3: CASSPTAGGDILNQPQHF
size: NA; V: TRBV30; J: TRBJ2-2; D: NA; DNA: TGTGCCTGGAGTTGGCAAGTAAACACCGGGGAGCTGTTTTTT; CDR3: CAWSWQVNTGELFF
size: NA; V: TRBV9; J: TRBJ1-3; D: NA; DNA: TGTGCCAGCAGCCCGACCGGGGCGCGGGGAAACACCATATATTTT; CDR3: CASSPTGARGNTIYF
size: NA; V: TRBV14; J: TRBJ2-1; D: TRBD1; DNA: TGTGCCAGCAGCCAGGATTCCGGGACAGGGTATTACAATGAGCAGTTCTTC; CDR3: CASSQDSGTGYYNEQFF
size: NA; V: TRBV9; J: TRBJ1-4; D: TRBD1; DNA: TGTGCCAGCAGCGTCAGGGGGGCAACTAATGAAAAACTGTTTTTT; CDR3: CASSVRGATNEKLFF
size: NA; V: TRBV7-9; J: TRBJ2-3; D: NA; DNA: TGTGCCAGCAGCGGAGGAGGTGATACGCAGTATTTT; CDR3: CASSGGGDTQYF
size: NA; V: TRBV27; J: TRBJ1-2; D: TRBD1; DNA: TGTGCCAGCAAAAGGGGACAGGGGACGGATGGCTACACCTTC; CDR3: CASKRGQGTDGYTF
size: NA; V: TRBV7-2; J: TRBJ2-7; D: TRBD2; DNA: TGTGCCAGCAGCTGGGGGGGACCTTCCTCCTACGAGCAGTACTTC; CDR3: CASSWGGPSSYEQYF
size: NA; V: TRBV10-3; J: TRBJ1-4; D: TRBD1; DNA: TGTGCCATCAGTGCGGGACAGATGAATGAAAAACTGTTTTTT; CDR3: CAISAGQMNEKLFF
size: NA; V: TRBV27; J: TRBJ1-3; D: NA; DNA: TGTGCCAGCAGTCGGTATGGGAGGGTGCCCGGTATCTCTGGAAACACCATATATTTT; CDR3: CASSRYGRVPGISGNTIYF
size: NA; V: TRBV29-1; J: TRBJ1-1; D: TRBD1; DNA: TGCAGCGCCGACAGGGTGGGGACTGAAGCTTTCTTT; CDR3: CSADRVGTEAFF
size: NA; V: TRBV5-6; J: TRBJ1-2; D: TRBD1; DNA: TGTGCCAGCAGCCAACCGAGACAGGGACATTGGTATGGCTACACCTTC; CDR3: CASSQPRQGHWYGYTF